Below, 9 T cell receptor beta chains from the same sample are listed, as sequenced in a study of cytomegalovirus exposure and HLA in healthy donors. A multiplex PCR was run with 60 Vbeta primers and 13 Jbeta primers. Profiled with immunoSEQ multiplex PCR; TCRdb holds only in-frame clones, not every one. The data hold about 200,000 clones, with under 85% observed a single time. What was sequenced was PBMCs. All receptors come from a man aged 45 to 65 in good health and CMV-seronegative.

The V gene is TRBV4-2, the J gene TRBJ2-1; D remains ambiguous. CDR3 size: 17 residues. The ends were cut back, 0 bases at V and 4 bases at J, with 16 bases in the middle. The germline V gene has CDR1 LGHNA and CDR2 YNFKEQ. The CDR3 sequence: CASSQESPLLVYNEQFF. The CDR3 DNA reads TGTGCCAGCAGCCAAGAATCGCCACTGCTCGTATACAATGAGCAGTTCTTC.

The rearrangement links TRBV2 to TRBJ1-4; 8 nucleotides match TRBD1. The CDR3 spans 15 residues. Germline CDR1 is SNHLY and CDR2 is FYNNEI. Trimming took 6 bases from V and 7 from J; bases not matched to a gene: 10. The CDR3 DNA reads TGTGCCAGCAGACCGGACAGGGCTGGGGGTGAAAAACTGTTTTTT. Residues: CASRPDRAGGEKLFF.

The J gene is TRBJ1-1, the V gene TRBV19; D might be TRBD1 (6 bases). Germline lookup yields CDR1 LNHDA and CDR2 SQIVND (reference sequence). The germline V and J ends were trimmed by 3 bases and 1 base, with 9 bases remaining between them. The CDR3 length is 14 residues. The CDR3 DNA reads TGTGCCAGTAGTATCGTCAGGGGGAACACTGAAGCTTTCTTT. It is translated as CASSIVRGNTEAFF.

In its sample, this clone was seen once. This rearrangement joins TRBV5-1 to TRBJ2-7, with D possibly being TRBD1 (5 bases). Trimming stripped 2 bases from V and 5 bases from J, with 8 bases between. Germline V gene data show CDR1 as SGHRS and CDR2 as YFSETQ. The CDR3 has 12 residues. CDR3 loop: CASSFLTDEQYF. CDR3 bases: TGCGCCAGCAGCTTCCTGACAGACGAGCAGTACTTC.

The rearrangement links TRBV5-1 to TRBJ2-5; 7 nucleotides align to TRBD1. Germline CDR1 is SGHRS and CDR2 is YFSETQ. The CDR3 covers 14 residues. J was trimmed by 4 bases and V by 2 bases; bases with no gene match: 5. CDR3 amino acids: CASSLLNRGETQYF. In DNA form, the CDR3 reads TGCGCCAGCAGCTTATTAAACAGGGGAGAGACCCAGTACTTC.

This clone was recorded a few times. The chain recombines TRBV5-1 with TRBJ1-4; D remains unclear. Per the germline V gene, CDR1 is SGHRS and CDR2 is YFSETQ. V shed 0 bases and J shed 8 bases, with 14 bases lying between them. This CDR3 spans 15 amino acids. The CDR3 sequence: CASSLVGGPEEKLFF. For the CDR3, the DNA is TGCGCCAGCAGCTTGGTAGGAGGGCCGGAAGAAAAACTGTTTTTT.

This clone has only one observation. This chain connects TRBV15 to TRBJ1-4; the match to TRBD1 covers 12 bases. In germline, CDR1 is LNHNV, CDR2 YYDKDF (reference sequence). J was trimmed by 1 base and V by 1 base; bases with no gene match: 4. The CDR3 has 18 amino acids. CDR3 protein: CATSRGGDRGQTNEKLFF. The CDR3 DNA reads TGTGCCACCAGCAGAGGAGGGGACAGGGGGCAAACTAATGAAAAACTGTTTTTT.

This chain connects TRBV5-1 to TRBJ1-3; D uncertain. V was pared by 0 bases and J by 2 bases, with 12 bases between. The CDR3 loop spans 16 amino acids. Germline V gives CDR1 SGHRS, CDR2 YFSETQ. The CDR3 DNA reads TGCGCCAGCAGCTTGGGGGAGTCGCGCGCTGGAAACACCATATATTTT. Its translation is CASSLGESRAGNTIYF.

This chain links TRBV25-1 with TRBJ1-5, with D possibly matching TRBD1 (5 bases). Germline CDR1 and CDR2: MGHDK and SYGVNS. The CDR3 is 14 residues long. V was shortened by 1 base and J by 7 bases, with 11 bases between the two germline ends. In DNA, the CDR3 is TGTGCCAGCAGTGAATGGGGGGTAGGGCAGCCCCAGCATTTT. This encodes CASSEWGVGQPQHF. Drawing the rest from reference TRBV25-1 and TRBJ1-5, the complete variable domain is EADIYQTPRYLVIGTGKKITLECSQTMGHDKMYWYQQDPGMELHLIHYSYGVNSTEKGDLSSESTVSRIRTEHFPLTLESARPSHTSQYLCASSEWGVGQPQHFGDGTRLSIL.